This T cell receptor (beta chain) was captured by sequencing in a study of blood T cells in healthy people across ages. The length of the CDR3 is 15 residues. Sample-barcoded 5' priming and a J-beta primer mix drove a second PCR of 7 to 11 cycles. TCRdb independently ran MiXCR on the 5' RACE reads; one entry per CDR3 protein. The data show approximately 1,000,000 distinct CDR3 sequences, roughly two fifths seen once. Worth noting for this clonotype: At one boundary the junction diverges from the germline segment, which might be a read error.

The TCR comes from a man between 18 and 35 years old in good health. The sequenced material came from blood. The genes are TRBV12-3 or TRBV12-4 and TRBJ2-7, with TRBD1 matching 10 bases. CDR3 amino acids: CVSTQAGQGNYEQYF. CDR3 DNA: TGTGTCAGCACCCAGGCGGGACAGGGGAACTACGAGCAGTACTTC.